Presented here are 14 T cell receptor beta chains from one specimen sequenced in a study of CD8 T cells in ankylosing spondylitis. TCRdb used MiXCR to reprocess the 5' RACE reads, holding one entry per CDR3 protein. Of some 700,000 distinct CDR3 sequences listed, 19% are singletons. Their specific antigens are unknown. Study-level results: One TCR beta motif, made up of eight highly homologous variants, appeared characteristic of ankylosing spondylitis blood.

Sequencing was performed on blood, either unsorted or a sorted T cell fraction (not recorded which). These TCRs come from a male donor with ankylosing spondylitis.

This clonotype was detected only a few times. This chain connects TRBV10-3 to TRBJ2-5; D is unclear. V lost 3 bases and J 0 bases, leaving 5 bases between the germline ends. CDR3 length: 13 residues. CDR1 is ENHRY and CDR2 is SYGVKD in the germline V gene. CDR3 in amino acids: CAISDSNQETQYF. As DNA, the CDR3 is TGTGCCATCAGTGACAGCAACCAAGAGACCCAGTACTTC.

A word on this clonotype: This may come from a read error, since a much larger clone is one base off. This chain connects TRBV4-1 to TRBJ2-2, with D unclear. The CDR3 is made up of 12 amino acids. V was trimmed by 1 base and J by 7 bases, leaving 4 bases between them. CDR1 and CDR2 (germline): MGHRA, YSYEKL. CDR3 amino acids: CASSQANGELFF. The CDR3 nucleotides are TGCGCCAGCAGCCAAGCGAACGGGGAGCTGTTTTTT.

This chain connects TRBV2 to TRBJ1-2; D might be TRBD1 (5 bases). Germline-derived CDR1 and CDR2 are SNHLY and FYNNEI. This CDR3 spans 14 amino acids. V dropped 8 bases and J dropped 4 bases, with 17 bases sitting between them. In DNA form, the CDR3 reads TGTGCCAGCGTCGGGATGGGGCGAGCCTATGGCTACACCTTC. This gives the protein CASVGMGRAYGYTF.

This clonotype showed up many times. V is TRBV5-1 and J is TRBJ1-6; D might be TRBD1 (5 bases). The CDR3 sequence is 14 residues long. From germline, CDR1 is SGHRS and CDR2 YFSETQ. V was pared by 1 base and J by 9 bases, with 11 bases between. The CDR3: CASSLRDASSPLHF. The CDR3 region has the DNA TGCGCCAGCAGCTTGCGGGACGCTTCTTCACCCCTCCACTTT.

V is TRBV21-1 and J is TRBJ2-4; the table's D call, TRBD1, has no DNA check behind it. TRBV21-1 is termed a pseudogene. The CDR3 extends over 16 amino acids. Written as DNA, the CDR3 is TGTGCCAGCAGCAAACCAAACAGGGATGGGCGAAACATTCAGTACTTC. It is translated as CASSKPNRDGRNIQYF.

This clonotype was picked up a small number of times. The genes are TRBV5-6 and TRBJ2-5; 8 nucleotides line up with TRBD2. This CDR3 is built from 15 residues. V lost 0 bases, J lost 3 bases, and 4 bases stayed unmatched. Germline V gene data show CDR1 as SGHDT and CDR2 as YYEEEE. In nucleotides, the CDR3 is TGTGCCAGCAGCTTGGTTACTAGCGGCGAAGAGACCCAGTACTTC. Translation gives CASSLVTSGEETQYF.

This chain uses TRBV9 with TRBJ2-1, with a possible D match to TRBD2 (6 bases). Deletions cut 4 bases from V and 1 base from J, with 15 bases between. Germline V gene data show CDR1 as SGDLS and CDR2 as YYNGEE. The CDR3 extends over 16 amino acids. The CDR3 region has the DNA TGTGCCAGCAGCACCAAACTAGGAGGGTCCTACAATGAGCAGTTCTTC. Amino acids: CASSTKLGGSYNEQFF. Full variable domain (missing parts from reference TRBV9 and TRBJ2-1): DSGVTQTPKHLITATGQRVTLRCSPRSGDLSVYWYQQSLDQGLQFLIQYYNGEERAKGNILERFSAQQFPDLHSELNLSSLELGDSALYFCASSTKLGGSYNEQFFGPGTRLTVL.

The chain employs TRBV2 and TRBJ2-2; D may be TRBD2 (6 bases). CDR3 length: 13 residues. Trimming removed 7 bases at V and 8 bases at J, with 14 bases between. The germline V gene encodes CDR1 SNHLY and CDR2 FYNNEI. The CDR3 DNA sequence: TGTGCCAGCATTATTACCGGAGGGGGGGAGCTGTTTTTT. Protein sequence: CASIITGGGELFF. The full variable domain, with the rest looked up from reference TRBV2 and TRBJ2-2, is EPEVTQTPSHQVTQMGQEVILRCVPISNHLYFYWYRQILGQKVEFLVSFYNNEISEKSEIFDDQFSVERPDGSNFTLKIRSTKLEDSAMYFCASIITGGGELFFGEGSRLTVL.

This clonotype turned up a few times. The V call is TRBV29-1, the J call TRBJ2-6, with a weak D call TRBD1 (5 bases). Looked up from germline, CDR1 is SQVTM and CDR2 is ANQGSEA. The CDR3 contains 17 residues. V gave up 4 bases and J gave up 0 bases, with 16 bases separating them. CDR3 nucleotides: TGCAGCGTTGTTCTGGCAGGGCGAGGCTCTGGGGCCAACGTCCTGACTTTC. Protein: CSVVLAGRGSGANVLTF.

The V call is TRBV2, the J call TRBJ2-5, with D perhaps TRBD2 (5 bases). CDR1 is SNHLY, CDR2 FYNNEI, per germline. This CDR3 contains 14 residues. The V gene lost 2 bases and the J gene lost 4 bases, with 11 bases spanning the gap. The CDR3 is CASSERYSAETQYF. DNA of the CDR3: TGTGCCAGCAGTGAACGGTATAGCGCAGAGACCCAGTACTTC.

This clonotype has only a few counts. This sequence joins TRBV28 and TRBJ1-2, with TRBD1 matching over 9 bases. With 5 bases clipped from V and 4 bases from J, the junction kept 8 bases outside the gene matches. Germline V CDR1 and CDR2: MDHEN, SYDVKM. The CDR3 runs 15 residues. The CDR3 spells CASSPGQGVIYGYTF. CDR3 coding DNA: TGTGCCAGCAGTCCGGGACAGGGTGTTATCTATGGCTACACCTTC.

This clonotype came up a few times. This CDR3 reads CASSQDSGRGDTQYF. The CDR3 DNA follows: TGTGCCAGCAGCCAAGACAGCGGGAGGGGAGATACGCAGTATTTT. V and J are TRBV3-1 and TRBJ2-3; 10 bases fit TRBD2. CDR1 LGHDT and CDR2 YNNKEL come from the germline V gene (reference sequence). CDR3 size: 15 residues. The V segment lost 0 bases and the J segment 5 bases; nucleotides outside the gene matches: 2.

This clonotype occurred a few times. The rearrangement joins TRBV27 to TRBJ1-2, with D possibly matching TRBD1 (5 bases). Looked up from germline, CDR1 is MNHEY and CDR2 is SMNVEV (reference sequence). V was trimmed by 0 bases and J by 4 bases, leaving 12 bases between them. The CDR3 loop spans 15 amino acids. The CDR3 DNA reads TGTGCCAGCAGTTTATCTGGAGGGACCCCCTATGGCTACACCTTC. Its translation is CASSLSGGTPYGYTF.

The chain joins TRBV6-1 to TRBJ2-2; D is ambiguous. The CDR3 is made up of 16 amino acids. CDR1 is MNHNS and CDR2 is SASEGT in the germline V gene. V dropped 8 bases and J dropped 10 bases, with 26 bases sitting between them. CDR3 nucleotides: TGTGCCAGCGGCCAAAAGGCCGTCGGTGTTCCGTCGGAGCTGTTTTTT. It translates to CASGQKAVGVPSELFF.